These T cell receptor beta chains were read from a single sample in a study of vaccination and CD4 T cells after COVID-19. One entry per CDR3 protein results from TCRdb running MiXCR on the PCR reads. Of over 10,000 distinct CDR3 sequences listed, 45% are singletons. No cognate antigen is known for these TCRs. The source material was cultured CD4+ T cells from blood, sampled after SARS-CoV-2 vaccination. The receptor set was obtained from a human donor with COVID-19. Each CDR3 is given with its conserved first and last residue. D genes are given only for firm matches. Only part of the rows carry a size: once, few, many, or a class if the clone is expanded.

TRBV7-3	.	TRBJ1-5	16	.	CASSSVPERGNQPQHF	TGTGCCAGCAGCTCCGTACCCGAAAGGGGCAATCAGCCCCAGCATTTT
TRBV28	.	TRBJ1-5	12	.	CASNYGNQPQHF	TGTGCCAGCAATTACGGGAATCAGCCCCAGCATTTT
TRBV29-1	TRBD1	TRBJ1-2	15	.	CSVATGGTGGNGYTF	TGCAGCGTTGCAACAGGGGGGACAGGGGGGAATGGCTACACCTTC
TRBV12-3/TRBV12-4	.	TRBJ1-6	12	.	CAGSLRDSPLHF	TGTGCCGGCAGTTTACGGGATTCACCCCTCCACTTT
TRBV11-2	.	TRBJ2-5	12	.	CASSLKGEAQYF	TGTGCCAGCAGCTTAAAGGGAGAGGCCCAGTACTTC
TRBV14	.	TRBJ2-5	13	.	CASSFFSGETQYF	TGTGCCAGCAGCTTCTTTTCGGGTGAGACCCAGTACTTC
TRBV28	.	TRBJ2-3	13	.	CASCAPSTDTQYF	TGTGCCAGCTGTGCTCCTAGTACAGATACGCAGTATTTT
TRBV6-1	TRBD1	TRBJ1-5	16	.	CASGGQGEMRNQPQHF	TGTGCCAGCGGGGGACAGGGAGAAATGCGGAATCAGCCCCAGCATTTT
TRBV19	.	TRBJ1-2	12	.	CATHLWAYGYTF	TGTGCCACCCATCTCTGGGCCTATGGCTACACCTTC
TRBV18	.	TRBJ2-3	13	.	CASSNAITDTQYF	TGTGCCAGCTCAAACGCCATCACAGATACGCAGTATTTT
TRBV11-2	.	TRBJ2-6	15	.	CASSLAGPGANVLTF	TGTGCCAGCAGCTTAGCAGGGCCTGGGGCCAACGTCCTGACTTTC
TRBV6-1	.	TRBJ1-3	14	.	CASRAVLSGNTIYF	TGTGCCAGCCGGGCCGTCCTCTCTGGAAACACCATATATTTT
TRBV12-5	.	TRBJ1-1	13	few	CASGLRGTAEAFF	TGTGCTAGTGGTTTGCGGGGAACCGCTGAAGCTTTCTTT
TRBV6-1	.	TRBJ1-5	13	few	CASNTAGNQPQHF	TGTGCCAGCAACACGGCGGGCAATCAGCCCCAGCATTTT
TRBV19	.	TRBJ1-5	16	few	CASSISSRGVNQPQHF	TGTGCCAGTAGTATATCTAGCAGGGGCGTCAATCAGCCCCAGCATTTT
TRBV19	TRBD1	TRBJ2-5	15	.	CASSIGTGVKETQYF	TGTGCCAGTAGTATCGGGACAGGGGTGAAAGAGACCCAGTACTTC
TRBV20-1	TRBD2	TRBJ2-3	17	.	CSARPGKRGGLTDTQYF	TGCAGTGCTAGGCCCGGAAAGCGGGGGGGCTTGACAGATACGCAGTATTTT
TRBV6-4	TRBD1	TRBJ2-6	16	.	CASSPDRGPGANVLTF	TGTGCCAGCAGTCCAGACAGGGGGCCTGGGGCCAACGTCCTGACTTTC
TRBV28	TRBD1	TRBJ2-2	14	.	CASRTGGGTGELFF	TGTGCCAGCAGGACAGGGGGGGGCACCGGGGAGCTGTTTTTT
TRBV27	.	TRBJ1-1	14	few	CASSFRGQNTEAFF	TGTGCCAGCAGTTTCCGGGGACAGAACACTGAAGCTTTCTTT
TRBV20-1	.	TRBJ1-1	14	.	CSAGGVRVNTEAFF	TGCAGTGCGGGGGGAGTGAGGGTGAACACTGAAGCTTTCTTT
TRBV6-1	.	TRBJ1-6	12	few	CASRRPNSPLHF	TGTGCCAGCAGAAGACCCAATTCACCCCTCCACTTT
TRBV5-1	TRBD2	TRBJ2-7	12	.	CASGKRDYEQYF	TGCGCCAGCGGAAAGCGGGACTACGAGCAGTACTTC
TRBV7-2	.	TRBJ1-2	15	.	CASSSTSAGAGGYTF	TGTGCCAGCAGTTCCACCTCGGCAGGGGCAGGTGGCTACACCTTC
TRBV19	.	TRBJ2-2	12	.	CASSREAGELFF	TGTGCCAGTAGTAGGGAAGCCGGGGAGCTGTTTTTT
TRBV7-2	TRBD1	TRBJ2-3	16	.	CASSPGLGQGTDTQYF	TGTGCCAGCAGCCCGGGGCTGGGACAGGGCACAGATACGCAGTATTTT
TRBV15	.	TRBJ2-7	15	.	CATSRGGADNYEQYF	TGTGCCACCAGCAGAGGAGGGGCGGATAACTACGAGCAGTACTTC
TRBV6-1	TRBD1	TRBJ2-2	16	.	CASSLPGTANTGELFF	TGTGCCAGCAGTCTCCCCGGGACAGCGAACACCGGGGAGCTGTTTTTT
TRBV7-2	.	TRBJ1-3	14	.	CASSLVGWANTIYF	TGTGCCAGCAGCTTAGTGGGCTGGGCAAACACCATATATTTT
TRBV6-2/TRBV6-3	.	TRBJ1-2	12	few	CASSYESKGYTF	TGTGCCAGCAGTTACGAGAGTAAGGGCTACACCTTC
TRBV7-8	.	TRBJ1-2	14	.	CAGSSRERFYGYTF	TGTGCCGGCAGCTCGCGGGAGCGGTTCTATGGCTACACCTTC
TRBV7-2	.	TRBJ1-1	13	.	CASSLARAVEAFF	TGTGCCAGCAGCTTAGCGCGAGCGGTAGAAGCTTTCTTT